Sequencing of this T cell receptor (beta chain) was carried out in a study of blood T cells in healthy people across ages. Overall study: Using template switching, researchers captured about one barcoded beta molecule for each two T cells.

This CDR3 region has 16 residues. CDR1 LGHDT and CDR2 YNNKEL come from the germline V gene (reference sequence). J lost 2 bases, V lost 4 bases, and 9 bases had no gene match. The authors drew about 9.9 milliliters of peripheral blood from each donor. PBMCs were isolated at a quantity of at least 7 million per sample. A remark on this clonotype: A much larger clone lies one base from this, so it may be a read error.

Then a second PCR, running roughly 7 to 11 cycles, was carried out with a sample-barcoded 5' primer and a J-beta primer mix. Unique molecular identifiers of 12 random nucleotides labeled each cDNA. TCRdb re-derived calls from the 5' RACE reads in MiXCR, one entry per CDR3 protein. Seen here are roughly 1,500,000 distinct CDR3 sequences, about 32% observed once, and the top ten hold roughly 10%. The clonotype was recovered from a woman in her twenties or thirties in good health. The V call is TRBV3-1, the J call TRBJ2-3, with 7 bases fitting TRBD2. Material for sequencing was blood. In nucleotides, the CDR3 is TGTGCCAGCAGCCTCATCCCAGCGGGGATCACAGATACGCAGTATTTT. As protein: CASSLIPAGITDTQYF.